The present TCR beta chain was sequenced within a study of blood T cell repertoires in COVID-19. In the study overall: Sites across the United States, Italy and Spain contributed samples from acute and convalescent COVID-19. T cells, B-cell-depleted T cells, or PBMCs provided the cDNA or gDNA that served as material.

Assay used: immunoSEQ multiplex PCR; TCRdb lists only in-frame clones, some missing. This sample yields 180,000 or so clones, of which roughly 77% are seen a single time; about 10% belongs to the top ten. This CDR3 has 13 amino acids. Trimming removed 4 bases at V and 1 base at J, with 8 bases between. Looked up from germline, CDR1 is SGHRS and CDR2 is YFSETQ. Sequencing was done on a sample of peripheral blood. The clonotype was recovered from a woman at least 80 years old with COVID-19, enrolled during active disease. The V call is TRBV5-1, the J call TRBJ1-1; the D gene is possibly TRBD1 (5 bases). DNA of the CDR3: TGCGCCAGCAGCCGGCAGGGGAACACTGAAGCTTTCTTT. This sequence encodes CASSRQGNTEAFF.